This TCR beta chain was identified in a study of T cells in Graves' hyperthyroidism and ophthalmopathy. From RNA transcripts, TCR beta CDR3 regions were amplified. HTBI primers were used for first-round RT-PCR of the TCR CDR3. TCRdb re-derived calls from the multiplex PCR reads in MiXCR, one entry per CDR3 protein. The sample carries about 610,000 distinct CDR3 sequences, roughly 14% recorded once. Patients affected by ophthalmopathy presented a Clinical Activity Score of at least 3, a NOSPECS grade of at least 4, and disease duration below 3 months. CDR3 size: 14 residues. Trimming removed 0 bases from V and 4 bases from J, with 9 bases in between. Germline loops: CDR1 MNHEY, CDR2 SVGEGT. This clonotype appeared many times.

The clonotype originates from a woman between 40 and 55 years old with Graves' ophthalmopathy. V usage is TRBV6-2 or TRBV6-3 and J usage is TRBJ2-5; D is ambiguous. Sequenced sample: blood. This CDR3 reads CASSYSIQSETQYF. Written as DNA, the CDR3 is TGTGCCAGCAGTTACTCGATCCAGTCAGAGACCCAGTACTTC.